The clone carrying this TCR beta chain was observed a single time. Its specificity is not known. This CDR3 has 15 amino acids. CDR1 is SGHTA, CDR2 FQGTGA, per germline. The V end was cut by 5 bases, the J end by 5 bases, with 16 bases between. The RNA input was roughly 0.45 to 1 ug, and it was reverse transcribed with random hexamers. From the immunoSEQ multiplex PCR reads, TCRdb called clonotypes with MiXCR, one entry per CDR3 protein. The table includes 100,000 to 150,000 distinct CDR3 sequences, around 95% detected once. The sample is drawn from a study of CD8 T cells in Susac syndrome. Looking at the study overall: When their blood was taken, patients with Susac syndrome were therapy-naive, taking corticosteroids, or taking intravenous immunoglobulin alone. Study-wide results and limits: CD8+ clonal expansion in Susac peaked in TEMRA cells and active patients. The study recognized that its TCR sequencing and HLA analysis covered a relatively small number of individuals.

Sequencing of TCR beta was performed on blood CD8+ and CD4+ T cells. The chain couples TRBV7-3 to TRBJ2-1; perhaps TRBD2 as D (5 bases). The origin of this receptor is a human donor with Susac syndrome. Sequenced: CD8+ T cells from PBMCs. DNA for the CDR3: TGTGCCAGCAGCCCACTAGGGAAATCCCACAATGAGCAGTTCTTC. This sequence encodes CASSPLGKSHNEQFF.